A single sample gave rise to the 5 T cell receptor beta chains below, sequenced in a study of monozygotic twins with cystic fibrosis (dated by TCRdb to the early 2020s). The library was generated by the immunoSEQ multiplex PCR assay. TCRdb re-hosts the immuneACCESS table, in-frame sequences only. Its copies lack some clones; in the studies checked, an unresolved V gene accounts for under half of them, and the cause for the rest is not known. Across this sample there are around 30,000 clones, with 96% seen only once. Of the sample, around 0.18% is held by the ten largest clones. What was sequenced was blood. These receptors were obtained from a girl aged 2-10 years with cystic fibrosis.

This chain links TRBV7-8 with TRBJ1-5, with D hard to call. In germline, CDR1 is SGHVS, CDR2 FQNEAQ. V lost 1 base, J lost 4 bases, and 14 bases lay in between. This CDR3 is 16 amino acids long. The CDR3 DNA follows: TGTGCCAGCAGCTTAGGTGTTTCGGTAATGAATCAGCCCCAGCATTTT. The encoded protein is CASSLGVSVMNQPQHF. Supplemented by reference TRBV7-8 and TRBJ1-5, the full variable domain reads GAGVSQSPRYKVAKRGQDVALRCDPISGHVSLFWYQQALGQGPEFLTYFQNEAQLDKSGLPSDRFFAERPEGSVSTLKIQRTQQEDSAVYLCASSLGVSVMNQPQHFGDGTRLSIL.

The rearrangement joins TRBV19 to TRBJ2-1; perhaps TRBD1 as D (7 bases). V gave up 1 base and J gave up 15 bases, with 22 bases separating them. Germline assignment: CDR1 LNHDA and CDR2 SQIVND (reference sequence). The CDR3 contains 15 residues. Here the CDR3 reads CASSIGQGGVGSAFF. The CDR3 DNA reads as TGTGCCAGTAGTATAGGCCAGGGGGGAGTGGGAAGTGCGTTCTTC.

CDR3 sequence (DNA): TGTGCCAGCAGCTTTAAGACTAGCGGGCATTACAATGAGCAGTTCTTC. Residues: CASSFKTSGHYNEQFF. The chain recombines TRBV5-6 with TRBJ2-1; 10 nucleotides match TRBD2. J was trimmed by 4 bases and V by 2 bases; bases with no gene match: 6. CDR3 length: 16 residues. The germline CDR1 and CDR2 sequences are SGHDT and YYEEEE.

The sample holds a few counts of this clone. The V and J genes are TRBV6-4 and TRBJ2-2; weak D call: TRBD1 (5 bases). Germline loops: CDR1 MRHNA, CDR2 SNTAGT. The CDR3 totals 14 residues. Trimming took off 5 bases at V and 3 bases at J, with 10 bases between the two ends. The CDR3 here is CASSPGLDTGELFF. Here the CDR3 DNA reads TGTGCCAGCAGTCCAGGGTTGGACACCGGGGAGCTGTTTTTT.

The chain is built from TRBV30 and TRBJ1-1, with 7 bases lining up with TRBD1. Trimming at V came to 3 bases and at J to 0 bases, leaving 1 base not matched to a gene. The length of the CDR3 is 13 residues. Germline lookup yields CDR1 GTSNPN and CDR2 SVGIG (reference sequence). The CDR3 DNA sequence: TGTGCCTGGAGCACAGGGGTGAACACTGAAGCTTTCTTT. It is translated as CAWSTGVNTEAFF.